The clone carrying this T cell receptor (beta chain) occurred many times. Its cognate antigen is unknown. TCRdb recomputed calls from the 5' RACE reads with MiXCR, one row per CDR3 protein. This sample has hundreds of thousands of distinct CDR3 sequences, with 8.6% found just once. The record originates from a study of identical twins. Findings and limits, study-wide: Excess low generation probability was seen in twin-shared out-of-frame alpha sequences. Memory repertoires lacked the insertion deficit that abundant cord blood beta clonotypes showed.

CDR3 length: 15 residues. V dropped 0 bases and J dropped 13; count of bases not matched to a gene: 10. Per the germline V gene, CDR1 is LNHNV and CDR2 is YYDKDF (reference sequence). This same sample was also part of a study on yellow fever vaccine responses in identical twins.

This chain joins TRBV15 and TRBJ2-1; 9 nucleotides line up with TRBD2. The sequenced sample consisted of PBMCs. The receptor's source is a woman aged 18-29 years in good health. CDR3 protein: CATSRDPASGESQFF. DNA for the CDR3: TGTGCCACCAGCAGAGATCCTGCTAGCGGGGAATCACAGTTCTTC.